What follows are 24 T cell receptor beta chains derived from one specimen sequenced in a study of cytomegalovirus exposure and HLA in healthy donors. The primer mix had 60 Vbeta and 13 Jbeta primers. Method: immunoSEQ multiplex PCR; TCRdb's copy keeps in-frame clones and lacks some. The table lists 100,000 to 150,000 clones, roughly 75% of them singletons. The source material was PBMCs. These receptor sequences come from a female donor in good health and CMV-seronegative.

The genes are TRBV7-3 and TRBJ2-3, with no clear D. Per germline, CDR1 SGHTA and CDR2 FQGTGA. Trimming removed 1 base at V and 4 bases at J, with 12 bases between. This CDR3 is 15 amino acids long. The CDR3 nucleotides read TGTGCCAGCAGCTTAATGCCGGGTTCTTCAGATACGCAGTATTTT. Translation gives CASSLMPGSSDTQYF.

V gene TRBV13 combines with J gene TRBJ2-5, with 11 nucleotides matching TRBD1. Germline V CDR1 and CDR2: PRHDT, FYEKMQ (reference sequence). The CDR3 extends over 19 amino acids. Germline trimming cut 5 bases from V and 3 bases from J; bases unmatched to any gene: 17. The CDR3 is CASSGDRGEGPTRKETQYF. The CDR3 region has the DNA TGTGCCAGCAGCGGGGACAGGGGGGAGGGACCAACTCGAAAAGAGACCCAGTACTTC. Together with reference TRBV13 and TRBJ2-5, the CDR3 gives the full variable domain: AAGVIQSPRHLIKEKRETATLKCYPIPRHDTVYWYQQGPGQDPQFLISFYEKMQSDKGSIPDRFSAQQFSDYHSELNMSSLELGDSALYFCASSGDRGEGPTRKETQYFGPGTRLLVL.

This chain uses TRBV29-1 with TRBJ1-2; D might be TRBD1 (6 bases). The CDR3 totals 13 residues. Trimming pared 1 base from V and 3 bases from J, leaving 9 bases between. The V gene's germline CDR1 is SQVTM and CDR2 ANQGSEA. Here the CDR3 DNA reads TGCAGCGTTGAAGGGACAGAAGACTATGGCTACACCTTC. It yields the protein CSVEGTEDYGYTF.

The chain has TRBV19 and TRBJ1-1; D unresolved. Germline CDR1 reads LNHDA; CDR2 reads SQIVND (reference sequence). This CDR3 spans 20 amino acids. The V gene lost 3 bases and the J gene lost 5 bases, with 31 bases spanning the gap. CDR3 sequence: CASSISPVLLNPPRRTEAFF. The DNA of the CDR3 is TGTGCCAGTAGTATTTCGCCCGTGTTATTGAACCCTCCACGGCGGACTGAAGCTTTCTTT.

J is TRBJ2-5 and V is TRBV9, with 8 bases fitting TRBD1. The germline V gene has CDR1 SGDLS and CDR2 YYNGEE. V dropped 4 bases and J dropped 2; count of bases not matched to a gene: 7. The CDR3 sequence is 15 residues long. CDR3 amino acids: CASSPRTGLQETQYF. The CDR3 coding sequence is TGTGCCAGCAGCCCCAGGACAGGGCTACAAGAGACCCAGTACTTC.

The chain recombines TRBV28 with TRBJ1-2; D is unresolved. Trimming cost V 3 bases and J 4 bases, with 18 bases left between them. The CDR3 has 16 amino acids. CDR1 is MDHEN and CDR2 is SYDVKM in the germline V gene. Here the CDR3 reads CASSLSRGIHSYGYTF. The CDR3, as DNA: TGTGCCAGCAGTTTGTCCCGAGGGATCCACTCCTATGGCTACACCTTC.

The rearrangement links TRBV7-9 to TRBJ1-4; TRBD1 might be the D (5 bases). This CDR3 region has 14 residues. Germline CDR1 reads SEHNR; CDR2 reads FQNEAQ (reference sequence). The germline V and J ends were trimmed by 3 bases and 6 bases, with 11 bases remaining between them. The CDR3 sequence: CASSLGGGYEKLFF. The CDR3 DNA sequence: TGTGCCAGCAGCTTGGGTGGGGGGTATGAAAAACTGTTTTTT. Filled out from reference TRBV7-9 and TRBJ1-4, the complete variable domain reads DTGVSQNPRHKITKRGQNVTFRCDPISEHNRLYWYRQTLGQGPEFLTYFQNEAQLEKSRLLSDRFSAERPKGSFSTLEIQRTEQGDSAMYLCASSLGGGYEKLFFGSGTQLSVL.

This chain's CDR3 is CASTRGYEQYF. The CDR3 bases are TGCGCCAGCACTAGGGGGTACGAGCAGTACTTC. The V call is TRBV10-2, the J call TRBJ2-7; D may be TRBD1 (6 bases). With 7 bases removed from V and 4 bases from J, the gap between germline ends came to 8 bases. Germline assignment: CDR1 WSHSY and CDR2 SAAADI. The CDR3 runs to 11 residues.

This chain links TRBV27 with TRBJ2-2; the D gene is possibly TRBD1 (6 bases). The germline gives CDR1 MNHEY, CDR2 SMNVEV (reference sequence). Trimming cost V 6 bases and J 0 bases, with 14 bases left between them. The CDR3 has 16 residues. The CDR3 DNA reads as TGTGCCAGCAGCAAGCCGGGACACCCGAACACCGGGGAGCTGTTTTTT. It codes for CASSKPGHPNTGELFF.

The chain has TRBV19 and TRBJ1-1; the D gene is possibly TRBD1 (5 bases). The germline V gene encodes CDR1 LNHDA and CDR2 SQIVND (reference sequence). V was trimmed by 9 bases and J by 1 base, leaving 12 bases between them. CDR3 length: 13 residues. The CDR3 loop is CASGGRPNTEAFF. CDR3 in DNA: TGTGCCAGCGGGGGACGGCCGAACACTGAAGCTTTCTTT.

The V and J genes are TRBV6-4 and TRBJ2-3, with D possibly matching TRBD1 (6 bases). Trimming took 4 bases from V and 7 from J, leaving 21 bases between them. The CDR3 consists of 16 residues. Germline values: CDR1 MRHNA, CDR2 SNTAGT. The CDR3 nucleotides read TGTGCCAGCAGTGGCCAGGGACATGACGGCGGATATACGCAGTATTTT. Its translation is CASSGQGHDGGYTQYF.

V usage is TRBV4-1 and J usage is TRBJ2-3; 9 nucleotides align to TRBD2. The CDR3 spans 17 residues. With V trimmed by 0 bases and J by 1 base, 5 bases remained unmatched. Germline assignment: CDR1 MGHRA and CDR2 YSYEKL. DNA for the CDR3: TGCGCCAGCAGCCAAGATCTAGCGGGATTAGGCACAGATACGCAGTATTTT. As protein: CASSQDLAGLGTDTQYF.

This clone came up a few times. This chain joins TRBV27 and TRBJ2-1; 12 bases map to TRBD2. Germline lookup yields CDR1 MNHEY and CDR2 SMNVEV (reference sequence). After removal of 5 bases from V and 9 bases from J, the junction contained 8 bases not matched to a gene. The CDR3 is 15 amino acids. In nucleotides, the CDR3 is TGTGCCAGCAGTCCTCGGACTAGCGGGATAGTTGAGCAGTTCTTC. Translating gives CASSPRTSGIVEQFF.

The chain carries TRBV7-3 and TRBJ2-2; 10 positions match TRBD2. Germline V gene lookup returns CDR1 SGHTA and CDR2 FQGTGA. J lost 5 bases, V lost 0 bases, and 6 bases had no gene match. The CDR3 runs 17 residues. The CDR3 here is CASSLTGRTSGTGELFF. The CDR3 DNA follows: TGTGCCAGCAGCTTAACGGGCAGGACTAGCGGTACCGGGGAGCTGTTTTTT.

The V call is TRBV28, the J call TRBJ2-7; TRBD2 aligns across 8 bases. V lost 10 bases and J lost 11; bases outside the gene matches: 22. CDR3 length: 15 amino acids. CDR1 and CDR2 (germline): MDHEN, SYDVKM. Here the CDR3 DNA reads TGTGCCACCACCGCGGGGGGCGGGGGTCGCCCCTTGGAGTACTTC. It translates to CATTAGGGGRPLEYF.

J is TRBJ2-2 and V is TRBV6-1, with D perhaps matching TRBD2 (6 bases). The V gene lost 5 bases and the J gene lost 1 base, with 8 bases spanning the gap. The CDR3 has 14 amino acids. The germline V gene encodes CDR1 MNHNS and CDR2 SASEGT. The CDR3 bases are TGTGCCAGCAGTCTTAGCGGGAACACCGGGGAGCTGTTTTTT. It specifies CASSLSGNTGELFF.

On this clone: Its ends do not fully match the called genes, so a read error is possible. V is TRBV6-1 and J is TRBJ1-5; D might be TRBD1 (6 bases). CDR3 size: 16 residues. CDR1 and CDR2 (germline): MNHNS, SASEGT. CDR3 DNA: TGTGCCATCAGTGAGGCGGGGGGCCCCCGGGGTCAGCCCCAGCATTTT. It encodes CAISEAGGPRGQPQHF.

The chain uses TRBV7-6 and TRBJ2-5; D is possibly TRBD2 (6 bases). The V and J ends lost 6 bases and 5 bases respectively, with 7 bases between them. The CDR3 totals 11 residues. CDR1 is SGHVS and CDR2 is FNYEAQ in the germline V gene. CDR3: CASREGETQYF. For the CDR3, the DNA is TGTGCCAGCAGGGAGGGGGAGACCCAGTACTTC. Full variable domain (rest looked up from reference TRBV7-6 and TRBJ2-5): GAGVSQSPRYKVTKRGQDVALRCDPISGHVSLYWYRQALGQGPEFLTYFNYEAQQDKSGLPNDRFSAERPEGSISTLTIQRTEQRDSAMYRCASREGETQYFGPGTRLLVL.

The chain has TRBV19 and TRBJ1-1, with D hard to call. CDR3 length equals 12 residues. The germline gives CDR1 LNHDA, CDR2 SQIVND (reference sequence). Between the trimmed V and J ends, which lost 6 bases and 1 base, there was a span of 6 bases. CDR3 nucleotide sequence: TGTGCCAGTAGAAGAGGGAACACTGAAGCTTTCTTT. It yields the protein CASRRGNTEAFF.

The genes are TRBV5-1 and TRBJ1-1; D not resolved. The germline V gene has CDR1 SGHRS and CDR2 YFSETQ. The CDR3 runs 13 residues. Trimming pared 5 bases from V and 1 base from J, leaving 9 bases between. The CDR3 nucleotides are TGCGCCAGCAGTTTACAACCGAACACTGAAGCTTTCTTT. Its protein is CASSLQPNTEAFF. The whole variable domain, remainder taken from reference TRBV5-1 and TRBJ1-1, is KAGVTQTPRYLIKTRGQQVTLSCSPISGHRSVSWYQQTPGQGLQFLFEYFSETQRNKGNFPGRFSGRQFSNSRSEMNVSTLELGDSALYLCASSLQPNTEAFFGQGTRLTVV.

The rearrangement joins TRBV30 to TRBJ2-5; D possibly corresponds to TRBD2 (6 bases). In germline, CDR1 is GTSNPN, CDR2 SVGIG (reference sequence). The V gene lost 3 bases and the J gene lost 5 bases, with 13 bases spanning the gap. This CDR3 is built from 13 residues. The chain's CDR3 is CAWSQRVGETQYF. CDR3 coding DNA: TGTGCCTGGAGCCAGCGGGTGGGGGAGACCCAGTACTTC.

The chain employs TRBV9 and TRBJ2-3; 11 bases map to TRBD2. This CDR3 has 15 amino acids. Germline V CDR1 and CDR2: SGDLS, YYNGEE. The J segment lost 5 bases and the V segment lost 3 bases, leaving 5 bases of the junction unmatched. The CDR3 here is CASSAIAGGVDTQYF. The CDR3 DNA follows: TGTGCCAGCAGCGCCATAGCGGGAGGGGTAGATACGCAGTATTTT.

The chain combines TRBV11-3 with TRBJ2-3; possibly TRBD1 for D (5 bases). V lost 3 bases and J 8 bases, leaving 15 bases between the germline ends. In germline, CDR1 is SGHNT, CDR2 YENEEA. The CDR3 length is 14 residues. CDR3 region: CASSLVKGMGTQYF. For the CDR3, the DNA is TGTGCCAGCAGCTTGGTAAAGGGGATGGGTACGCAGTATTTT.

The V gene is TRBV15, the J gene TRBJ1-4, with D hard to call. This CDR3 has 13 amino acids. V dropped 0 bases and J dropped 5 bases, with 4 bases sitting between them. The germline V gene has CDR1 LNHNV and CDR2 YYDKDF (reference sequence). The CDR3 loop reads CATSRDLNEKLFF. For the CDR3, the DNA is TGTGCCACCAGCAGAGATTTAAATGAAAAACTGTTTTTT.